This is a list of T cell receptor beta chains from one sample in a study of OX40 agonist ivuxolimab in advanced cancers. Data came from immunoSEQ multiplex PCR; TCRdb stores just in-frame clones and leaves some out. The sample lists 60,000 or so clones; 85% were seen once. Sequencing used CD4+ or CD8+ T cells sorted from blood, obtained in a trial of the OX40 agonist ivuxolimab. These receptors were taken from an adult with an advanced solid tumor such as melanoma, head and neck, liver or kidney cancer. The CDR3 runs from the conserved cysteine through the conserved F or W.

j_gene,v_gene,CDR3aa
TRBJ2-1,TRBV11-2,CASSLLRGLTNEQFF
TRBJ2-6,TRBV28,CASSPNSGANVLTF
TRBJ1-5,TRBV28,CASSSFGEPQHF
TRBJ2-5,TRBV7-9,CASSLGTGGGWTQYF
TRBJ2-1,TRBV5-1,CASRNSGSGIGEQFF
TRBJ2-7,TRBV6-6,CASSGQGASYEQYF
TRBJ1-1,TRBV18,CASSPVGGGRTEAFF
TRBJ2-5,TRBV7-8,CASSPSETQYF
TRBJ2-2,TRBV10-1,CASSESGTGELFF
TRBJ2-3,TRBV2,CASRGTSPTDTQYF
TRBJ2-3,TRBV28,CASSPAGSGSTDTQYF
TRBJ2-7,TRBV7-2,CASSITGTSYEQYF
TRBJ2-3,TRBV7-2,CASSLDTSGWYTQYF
TRBJ2-2,TRBV7-2,CASSLRGQHTGELFF
TRBJ2-3,TRBV6-5,CASSYRAGTQYF
TRBJ2-7,TRBV5-1,CASSTRRAPSYEQYF
TRBJ2-3,TRBV29-1,CSVSRGADTQYF
TRBJ2-7,TRBV5-4,CASSSIDWGVEQYF
TRBJ2-2,TRBV11-3,CASSSGQEDTGELFF
TRBJ2-3,TRBV7-9,CASSFSGRDGPSF
TRBJ1-1,TRBV10-3,CAISNDATGDTEAFF
TRBJ2-7,TRBV4-1,CASSQVYGEQYF
TRBJ2-7,TRBV19,CASSIDRGRAAEQYF
TRBJ2-5,TRBV5-1,CASSSVAEGGETQYF
TRBJ1-3,TRBV30,CAWRQKGGPAGNTIYF
TRBJ2-7,TRBV28,CASTSRREYEQYF
TRBJ1-6,TRBV15,CATSRSTDSPLHF
TRBJ2-1,TRBV10-3,CAISESNNEQFF
TRBJ2-7,TRBV7-2,CASSLAVNSYEQYF
TRBJ2-7,TRBV19,CASSNQGYEQYF
TRBJ2-5,TRBV27,CASSLTSGRDQYF
TRBJ2-1,TRBV11-3,CASGGSSYNEQFF
TRBJ2-5,TRBV30,CAWGQGYQETQYF
TRBJ2-5,TRBV9,CASSVGRALQETQYF
TRBJ2-5,TRBV7-8,CASSLLDRQETQYF
TRBJ2-1,TRBV15,CATSRLGLATYNEQFF
TRBJ2-6,TRBV28,CASSLRIPGANVLTF
NA,TRBV7-8,CASSLTGAFSSYEQYF
TRBJ2-7,TRBV7-2,CASTDRGLGEQYF
TRBJ2-1,TRBV5-1,CASSLIGGQNEQFF
TRBJ2-5,TRBV5-6,CASSWGLVEETQYF
TRBJ1-1,TRBV29-1,CSVNENTEAFF